The present entry profiles one TCR beta chain with its context. This sample was included in a study of Tregs in tolerant kidney transplant recipients. The table came from immunoSEQ multiplex PCR; TCRdb's copy has only in-frame clones and leaves some out. The table has more than 90,000 clones, 85% to 95% seen once. The germline V gene encodes CDR1 SGHAT and CDR2 FQDESV (reference sequence). Trimming cost V 4 bases and J 3 bases; bases outside gene matches: 0. The CDR3 covers 12 residues. J is TRBJ2-7 and V is TRBV11-1; 7 bases align to TRBD1. The sequencing input was CD4+ T cells from blood. The receptor was isolated from a human donor in good health. CDR3 region: CASSWTGYEQYF. In DNA form, the CDR3 reads TGTGCCAGCAGCTGGACAGGCTACGAGCAGTACTTC.